This T cell receptor beta chain was sequenced during a study of blood T cell repertoires in COVID-19. Study overall: Sample material is recorded as cDNA or gDNA derived from T cells, B-cell-depleted T cells, or PBMCs.

The repertoire was sequenced with immunoSEQ multiplex PCR; TCRdb's copy has only in-frame clones and lacks some. The table includes 55,000 to 70,000 clones, 70% to 90% detected once. Seattle-derived patients entered the study during active infection and were followed longitudinally. Trimming cost V 0 bases and J 1 base, with 6 bases left between them. Germline loops: CDR1 GTSNPN, CDR2 SVGIG (reference sequence). This CDR3 is built from 13 residues. The sample taken for sequencing was peripheral blood. J is TRBJ1-1 and V is TRBV30; no clear D gene. The sequence was obtained from a woman aged 45-65 years with COVID-19, enrolled during active disease. The CDR3 bases are TGTGCCTGGAGTGTGGGAGGGAACACTGAAGCTTTCTTT. It codes for CAWSVGGNTEAFF.